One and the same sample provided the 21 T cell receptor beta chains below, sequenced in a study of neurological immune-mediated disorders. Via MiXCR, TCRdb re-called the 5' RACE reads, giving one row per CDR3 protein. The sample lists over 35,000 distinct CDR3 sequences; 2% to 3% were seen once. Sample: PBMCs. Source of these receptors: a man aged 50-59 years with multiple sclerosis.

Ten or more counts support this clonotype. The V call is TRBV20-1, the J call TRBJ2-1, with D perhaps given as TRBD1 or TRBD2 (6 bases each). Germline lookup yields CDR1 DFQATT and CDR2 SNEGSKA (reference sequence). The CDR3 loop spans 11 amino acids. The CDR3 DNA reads TGCAGCACCGTACGGGGGCCGGAGCAGTTCTTC. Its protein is CSTVRGPEQFF.

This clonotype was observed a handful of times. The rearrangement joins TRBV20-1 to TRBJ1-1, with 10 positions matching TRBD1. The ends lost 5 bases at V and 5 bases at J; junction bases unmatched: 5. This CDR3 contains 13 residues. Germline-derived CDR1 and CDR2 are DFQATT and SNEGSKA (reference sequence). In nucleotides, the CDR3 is TGCAGTGCTGACAGGGGGCAGGGGACTGAAGCTTTCTTT. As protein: CSADRGQGTEAFF.

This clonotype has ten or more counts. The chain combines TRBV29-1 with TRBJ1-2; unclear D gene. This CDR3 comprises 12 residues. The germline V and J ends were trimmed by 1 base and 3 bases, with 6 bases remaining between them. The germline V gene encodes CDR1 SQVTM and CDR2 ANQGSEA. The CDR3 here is CSVEGEDYGYTF. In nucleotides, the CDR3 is TGCAGCGTTGAAGGGGAGGACTATGGCTACACCTTC.

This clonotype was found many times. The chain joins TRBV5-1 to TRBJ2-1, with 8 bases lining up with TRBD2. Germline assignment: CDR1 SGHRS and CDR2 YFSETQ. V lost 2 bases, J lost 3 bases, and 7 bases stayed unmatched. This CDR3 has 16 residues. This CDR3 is CASSFLSGASYNEQFF. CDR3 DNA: TGCGCCAGCAGCTTCCTTAGCGGGGCGAGCTACAATGAGCAGTTCTTC.

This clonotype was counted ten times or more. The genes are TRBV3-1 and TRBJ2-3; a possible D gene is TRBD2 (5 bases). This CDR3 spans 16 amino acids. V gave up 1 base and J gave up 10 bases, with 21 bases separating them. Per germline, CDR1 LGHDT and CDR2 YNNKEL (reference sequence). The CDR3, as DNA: TGTGCCAGCAGCCAAGTTCGGGGAGTCGCACAGATGGCGCAGTATTTT. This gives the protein CASSQVRGVAQMAQYF.

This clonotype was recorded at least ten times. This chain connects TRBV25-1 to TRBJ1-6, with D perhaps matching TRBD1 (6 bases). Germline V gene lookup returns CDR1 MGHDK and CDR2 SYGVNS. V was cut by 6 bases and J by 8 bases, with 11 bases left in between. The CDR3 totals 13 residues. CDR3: CASRTGPDSPLHF. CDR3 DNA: TGTGCCAGCAGGACAGGTCCTGATTCACCCCTCCACTTT.

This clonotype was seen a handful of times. CDR3 sequence (DNA): TGCAGTGCCAGGGACAGGGAAAGTGGAAATCAGCCCCAGCATTTT. As protein: CSARDRESGNQPQHF. J is TRBJ1-5 and V is TRBV20-1, with TRBD1 matching over 9 bases. This CDR3 comprises 15 residues. Germline CDR1 DFQATT, CDR2 SNEGSKA (reference sequence). After removal of 6 bases from V and 4 bases from J, the junction contained 10 bases not matched to a gene.

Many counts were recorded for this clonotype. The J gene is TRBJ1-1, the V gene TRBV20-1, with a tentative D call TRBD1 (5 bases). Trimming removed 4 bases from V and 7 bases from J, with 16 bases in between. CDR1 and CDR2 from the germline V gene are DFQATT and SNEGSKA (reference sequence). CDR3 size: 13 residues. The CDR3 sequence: CSANGGGPIEAFF. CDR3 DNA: TGCAGTGCTAACGGCGGGGGACCAATTGAAGCTTTCTTT.

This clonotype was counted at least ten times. The chain's CDR3 is CASSLRALRQSTANTGELFF. The DNA for the CDR3 is TGTGCCAGCAGTTTAAGGGCGTTGCGGCAGTCCACGGCGAACACCGGGGAGCTGTTTTTT. This chain joins TRBV12-3 or TRBV12-4 and TRBJ2-2; D remains unclear. The CDR3 spans 20 residues. V was trimmed by 2 bases and J by 0 bases, leaving 22 bases between them.

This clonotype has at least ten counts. The CDR3 loop is CASSHLIGQGDNSPLHF. CDR3 DNA sequence: TGCGCCAGCAGCCACTTAATTGGACAGGGTGATAATTCACCCCTCCACTTT. V gene TRBV4-1 combines with J gene TRBJ1-6, with TRBD1 matching 8 bases. This CDR3 comprises 17 residues. Germline V lookup: CDR1 MGHRA, CDR2 YSYEKL. V lost 3 bases to trimming and J lost 5 bases; unmatched junction nucleotides: 9.

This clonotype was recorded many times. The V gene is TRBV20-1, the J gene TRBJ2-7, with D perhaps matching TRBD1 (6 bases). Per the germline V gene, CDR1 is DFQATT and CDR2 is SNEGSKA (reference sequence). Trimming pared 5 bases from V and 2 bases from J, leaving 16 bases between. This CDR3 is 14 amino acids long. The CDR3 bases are TGCAGTGCTGGTAACAGGGAAATCGCCTACGAGCAGTACTTC. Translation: CSAGNREIAYEQYF.

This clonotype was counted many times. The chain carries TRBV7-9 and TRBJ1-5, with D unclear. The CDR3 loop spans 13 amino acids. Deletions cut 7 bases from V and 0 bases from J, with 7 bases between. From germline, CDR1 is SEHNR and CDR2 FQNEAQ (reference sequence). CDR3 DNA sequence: TGTGCCAGCACTGAGAATAGCAATCAGCCCCAGCATTTT. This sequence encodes CASTENSNQPQHF.

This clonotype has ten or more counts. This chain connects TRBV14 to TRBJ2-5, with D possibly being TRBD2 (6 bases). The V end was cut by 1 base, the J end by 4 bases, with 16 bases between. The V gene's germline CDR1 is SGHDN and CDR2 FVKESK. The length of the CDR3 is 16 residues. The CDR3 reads CASSQGRGPRGETQYF. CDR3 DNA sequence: TGTGCCAGCAGCCAAGGGCGCGGACCGCGGGGAGAGACCCAGTACTTC.

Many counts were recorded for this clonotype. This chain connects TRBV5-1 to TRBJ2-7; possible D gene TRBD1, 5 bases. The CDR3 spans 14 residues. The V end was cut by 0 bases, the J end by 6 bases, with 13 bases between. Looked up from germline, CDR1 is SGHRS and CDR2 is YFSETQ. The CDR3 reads CASSLGQLGPEQYF. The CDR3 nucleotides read TGCGCCAGCAGCTTGGGGCAGTTGGGGCCCGAGCAGTACTTC.

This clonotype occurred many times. The CDR3 region is CASTLTTRGIERNTGELFF. CDR3 bases: TGTGCCAGCACCCTGACTACCCGAGGGATAGAGCGGAACACCGGGGAGCTGTTTTTT. V and J are TRBV12-3 or TRBV12-4 and TRBJ2-2; tentative D call: TRBD2 (5 bases). There are 19 residues in the CDR3. Trimming took 7 bases from V and 1 from J, leaving 25 bases between them.

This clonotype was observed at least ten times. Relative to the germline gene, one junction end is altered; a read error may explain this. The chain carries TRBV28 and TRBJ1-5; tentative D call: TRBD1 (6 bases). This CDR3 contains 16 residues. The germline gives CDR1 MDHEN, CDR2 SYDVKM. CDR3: CASRSADKGTRGPQNF. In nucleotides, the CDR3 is TGTGCCAGCAGATCCGCGGACAAGGGGACCCGGGGGCCCCAGAATTTT.

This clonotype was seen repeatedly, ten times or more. CDR3 region: CASSQDSAGELFF. For the CDR3, the DNA is TGCGCCAGCAGCCAAGATTCCGCCGGGGAGCTGTTTTTT. This chain joins TRBV4-1 and TRBJ2-2; unclear D gene. The germline CDR1 and CDR2 sequences are MGHRA and YSYEKL. V lost 0 bases, J lost 6 bases, and 5 bases lay in between. The CDR3 sequence is 13 residues long.

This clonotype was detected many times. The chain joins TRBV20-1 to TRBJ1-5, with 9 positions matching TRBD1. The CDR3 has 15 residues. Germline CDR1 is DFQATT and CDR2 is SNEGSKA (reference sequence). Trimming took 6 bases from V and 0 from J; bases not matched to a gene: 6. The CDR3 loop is CSAGDRDDSNQPQHF. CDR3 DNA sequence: TGCAGTGCCGGGGACAGGGACGATAGCAATCAGCCCCAGCATTTT.

The CDR3 reads CAWSRAGGLTEAFF. DNA for the CDR3: TGTGCCTGGAGTAGGGCAGGGGGTCTCACTGAAGCTTTCTTT. This chain links TRBV30 with TRBJ1-1; 7 nucleotides agree with TRBD1. CDR3 size: 14 residues. Looked up from germline, CDR1 is GTSNPN and CDR2 is SVGIG (reference sequence). The ends lost 2 bases at V and 4 bases at J; junction bases unmatched: 7.

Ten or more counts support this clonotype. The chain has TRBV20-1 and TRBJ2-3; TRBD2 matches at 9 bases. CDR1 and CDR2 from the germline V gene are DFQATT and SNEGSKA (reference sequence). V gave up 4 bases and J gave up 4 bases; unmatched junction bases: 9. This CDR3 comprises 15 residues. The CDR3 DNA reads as TGCAGTGCTAACTCGCGGGGGGGCGAGGCAGATACGCAGTATTTT. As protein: CSANSRGGEADTQYF.

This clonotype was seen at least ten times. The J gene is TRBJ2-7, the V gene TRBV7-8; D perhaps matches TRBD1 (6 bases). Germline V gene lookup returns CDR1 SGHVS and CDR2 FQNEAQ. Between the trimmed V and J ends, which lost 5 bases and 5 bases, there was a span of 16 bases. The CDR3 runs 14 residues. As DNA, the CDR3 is TGTGCCAGCAGCCAGCCCCAGGGGTCGAACGAGCAGTACTTC. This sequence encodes CASSQPQGSNEQYF.